This record looks at one T cell receptor (beta chain) sequence and its context. TCRdb used MiXCR to reprocess the RT-PCR reads, holding one entry per CDR3 protein. The repertoire consists of some 200,000 distinct CDR3 sequences, with around two fifths occurring once and the leading ten covering about 35%. These data come from a study of patients and donors after allogeneic stem cell transplantation. Trimming left V 11 bases short and J 3 bases short, with 14 bases between. Germline-derived CDR1 and CDR2 are MNHGY and SVAAGI. The CDR3 runs to 13 residues. The J gene is TRBJ1-5, the V gene TRBV6-9, with D possibly TRBD1 on 5 matching bases. The clonotype was recovered from a human donor who was either an allogeneic HSCT recipient or a stem cell or donor lymphocyte infusion donor (not recorded which). It is not recorded whose cells these are; they may come from a transplant donor. Input material: blood, either unsorted or a sorted T cell fraction (not recorded which). The CDR3 sequence: CALKAGVNQPQHF. The DNA for the CDR3 is TGTGCCCTAAAGGCGGGGGTCAATCAGCCCCAGCATTTT.